This T cell receptor (beta chain) was recorded in a study of blood T cell repertoires in COVID-19. Study-level information: Acute and convalescent COVID-19 samples came from the United States, Italy and Spain. T cells, B-cell-depleted T cells, or PBMCs supplied cDNA or gDNA.

With 5 bases removed from V and 8 bases from J, the gap between germline ends came to 10 bases. The CDR3 consists of 13 residues. Germline CDR1 is SGHNT and CDR2 is YENEEA. Under the authors' procedure: Estimation of nucleated cell counts relied on the amplification of reference gene primers. Sequencing was performed with immunoSEQ multiplex PCR; in TCRdb, only in-frame clones are kept and a portion is missing. V and J calls plus clone size are reproduced from that table; the DNA served to infer D and trimming. Of tens of thousands of clones in the sample, 82% were seen once. The chain couples TRBV11-3 to TRBJ1-6; no firm D call. This sequence originates from a human donor with acute or convalescent COVID-19. The donor label of this sample is uncertain. Input material: peripheral blood. As DNA, the CDR3 is TGTGCCAGCAGCCCCCTATCGGATTCACCCCTCCACTTT. It is translated as CASSPLSDSPLHF.